Listed below are T cell receptor beta chains from one sample, sequenced in a study of shared clonotypes between healthy human individuals. Profiling relied on immunoSEQ multiplex PCR, and the TCRdb table lists in-frame clones only, not all of them. The table includes about 2.4 million clones, 93% detected once. What was sequenced was naive CD4+ T cells from PBMCs. The receptor source for this set is a young man in good health. Some clones in this sample may be carry-over from other donors' samples. Both conserved end residues are part of each CDR3. Fields, in order: V gene, J gene, D gene, clone size, CDR3 protein, CDR3 DNA. D genes are given only for firm matches. Size is stated for part of the rows, as once, few or many counts, or as a class when the clone is expanded.

v_gene: TRBV7-2; j_gene: TRBJ2-2; d_gene: -; abundance: -; CDR3aa: CASSLVWGTGGELFF; CDR3nt: TGTGCCAGCAGCTTAGTTTGGGGAACAGGCGGGGAGCTGTTTTTT
v_gene: TRBV19; j_gene: TRBJ1-1; d_gene: -; abundance: -; CDR3aa: CASSIPPGRTEAFF; CDR3nt: TGTGCCAGTAGTATCCCCCCAGGGCGAACTGAAGCTTTCTTT
v_gene: TRBV14; j_gene: TRBJ1-4; d_gene: -; abundance: -; CDR3aa: CASSSGTTNEKLFF; CDR3nt: TGTGCCAGCAGCTCCGGGACAACTAATGAAAAACTGTTTTTT
v_gene: TRBV11-2; j_gene: TRBJ1-5; d_gene: TRBD1; abundance: -; CDR3aa: CASSPGRDREWNQPQHF; CDR3nt: TGTGCCAGCAGCCCGGGCCGGGACAGGGAGTGGAATCAGCCCCAGCATTTT
v_gene: TRBV30; j_gene: TRBJ2-7; d_gene: -; abundance: -; CDR3aa: CAWVAAEAYEQYF; CDR3nt: TGTGCCTGGGTTGCGGCGGAAGCCTACGAGCAGTACTTC
v_gene: TRBV5-1; j_gene: TRBJ2-1; d_gene: TRBD2; abundance: -; CDR3aa: CASSFGLAANEQFF; CDR3nt: TGCGCCAGCAGCTTCGGACTAGCGGCCAATGAGCAGTTCTTC
v_gene: TRBV7-6; j_gene: TRBJ2-2; d_gene: TRBD1; abundance: once; CDR3aa: CASSLGLDRDRPGELFF; CDR3nt: TGTGCCAGCAGCTTAGGGCTCGACAGGGATCGGCCCGGGGAGCTGTTTTTT
v_gene: TRBV28; j_gene: TRBJ1-2; d_gene: -; abundance: -; CDR3aa: CASSSSGQGLGYTF; CDR3nt: TGTGCCAGCAGTTCCTCCGGCCAGGGTCTTGGCTACACCTTC
v_gene: TRBV27; j_gene: TRBJ2-2; d_gene: -; abundance: -; CDR3aa: CASSFRSGELFF; CDR3nt: TGTGCCAGCAGTTTTAGGTCCGGGGAGCTGTTTTTT
v_gene: TRBV27; j_gene: TRBJ1-2; d_gene: -; abundance: -; CDR3aa: CASSLARANYGYTF; CDR3nt: TGTGCCAGCAGTTTAGCGAGAGCTAACTATGGCTACACCTTC
v_gene: TRBV4-1; j_gene: TRBJ2-7; d_gene: -; abundance: -; CDR3aa: CASSLWGQSSYEQYF; CDR3nt: TGCGCCAGCAGCCTTTGGGGACAAAGCTCCTACGAGCAGTACTTC
v_gene: TRBV5-1; j_gene: TRBJ2-3; d_gene: -; abundance: few; CDR3aa: CASSLGGTSTDTQYF; CDR3nt: TGCGCCAGCAGCTTGGGCGGGACTAGCACAGATACGCAGTATTTT
v_gene: TRBV6-5; j_gene: TRBJ2-4; d_gene: -; abundance: -; CDR3aa: CASSSGSLAKNIQYF; CDR3nt: TGTGCCAGCAGTTCAGGGTCCCTAGCCAAAAACATTCAGTACTTC
v_gene: TRBV28; j_gene: TRBJ2-1; d_gene: -; abundance: -; CDR3aa: CASIINRGVGEQFF; CDR3nt: TGTGCCAGCATTATAAACCGGGGTGTCGGGGAGCAGTTCTTC
v_gene: TRBV19; j_gene: TRBJ1-4; d_gene: -; abundance: -; CDR3aa: CASSMGRTDATNEKLFF; CDR3nt: TGTGCCAGTAGTATGGGGAGGACAGACGCAACTAATGAAAAACTGTTTTTT
v_gene: TRBV10-3; j_gene: TRBJ2-7; d_gene: TRBD1; abundance: few; CDR3aa: CAISLGQGAREQYF; CDR3nt: TGTGCCATCAGCTTGGGACAGGGGGCGCGCGAGCAGTACTTC
v_gene: TRBV29-1; j_gene: TRBJ1-2; d_gene: -; abundance: -; CDR3aa: CSADENYGYTF; CDR3nt: TGCAGCGCTGATGAAAACTATGGCTACACCTTC
v_gene: TRBV11-2; j_gene: TRBJ1-4; d_gene: TRBD1; abundance: -; CDR3aa: CASSVYRGPGEKLFF; CDR3nt: TGTGCCAGCAGCGTTTACAGGGGGCCGGGCGAAAAACTGTTTTTT
v_gene: TRBV5-8; j_gene: TRBJ2-1; d_gene: TRBD1; abundance: -; CDR3aa: CASSKQGAAYNEQFF; CDR3nt: TGTGCCAGCAGCAAGCAGGGGGCAGCCTACAATGAGCAGTTCTTC
v_gene: TRBV5-1; j_gene: TRBJ2-7; d_gene: TRBD1; abundance: -; CDR3aa: CASSADRAGLGYKQYF; CDR3nt: TGCGCCAGCAGCGCGGACAGGGCAGGACTTGGCTACAAGCAGTACTTC
v_gene: TRBV2; j_gene: TRBJ2-1; d_gene: TRBD1; abundance: -; CDR3aa: CASSGDSPSYNEQFF; CDR3nt: TGTGCCAGCAGTGGGGACAGCCCCTCCTACAATGAGCAGTTCTTC
v_gene: TRBV14; j_gene: TRBJ2-6; d_gene: -; abundance: -; CDR3aa: CASSPRAGKPGANVLTF; CDR3nt: TGTGCCAGCTCCCCCAGGGCAGGGAAACCTGGGGCCAACGTCCTGACTTTC
v_gene: TRBV18; j_gene: TRBJ2-5; d_gene: -; abundance: -; CDR3aa: CASSPRTAAVRETQYF; CDR3nt: TGTGCCAGCTCACCGAGGACAGCCGCGGTTAGAGAGACCCAGTACTTC
v_gene: TRBV2; j_gene: TRBJ2-1; d_gene: TRBD2; abundance: -; CDR3aa: CASPGERESDEQFF; CDR3nt: TGTGCCAGCCCCGGCGAGCGGGAGTCTGATGAGCAGTTCTTC
v_gene: TRBV7-2; j_gene: TRBJ2-7; d_gene: -; abundance: -; CDR3aa: CASSLGTASSYEQYF; CDR3nt: TGTGCCAGCAGCTTAGGTACAGCTAGCTCCTACGAGCAGTACTTC
v_gene: TRBV28; j_gene: TRBJ2-3; d_gene: TRBD1; abundance: -; CDR3aa: CASSPHQGGTDTQYF; CDR3nt: TGTGCCAGCAGTCCCCACCAGGGGGGCACAGATACGCAGTATTTT
v_gene: TRBV5-1; j_gene: TRBJ2-2; d_gene: TRBD2; abundance: -; CDR3aa: CASSREGLPAPANTGELFF; CDR3nt: TGCGCCAGCAGCCGAGAGGGACTACCCGCCCCCGCGAACACCGGGGAGCTGTTTTTT
v_gene: TRBV6-5; j_gene: TRBJ1-1; d_gene: -; abundance: few; CDR3aa: CASSSTVNTEAFF; CDR3nt: TGTGCCAGCAGCTCGACAGTGAACACTGAAGCTTTCTTT
v_gene: TRBV28; j_gene: TRBJ1-1; d_gene: TRBD1; abundance: -; CDR3aa: CASSLWTGRDTEAFF; CDR3nt: TGTGCCAGCAGTTTATGGACAGGGCGAGACACTGAAGCTTTCTTT
v_gene: TRBV5-1; j_gene: TRBJ1-3; d_gene: TRBD1; abundance: -; CDR3aa: CASSFTGGSGNTIYF; CDR3nt: TGCGCCAGCAGCTTCACAGGGGGCTCTGGAAACACCATATATTTT
v_gene: TRBV6-6; j_gene: TRBJ1-1; d_gene: -; abundance: -; CDR3aa: CASTTRENTEAFF; CDR3nt: TGTGCCAGCACCACTAGGGAGAACACTGAAGCTTTCTTT
v_gene: TRBV18; j_gene: TRBJ2-2; d_gene: -; abundance: once; CDR3aa: CASSPSLATNTGELFF; CDR3nt: TGTGCCAGCTCACCATCGCTGGCGACGAACACCGGGGAGCTGTTTTTT
v_gene: TRBV28; j_gene: TRBJ2-5; d_gene: -; abundance: -; CDR3aa: CASFHGRGKVETQYF; CDR3nt: TGTGCCAGCTTCCACGGCAGGGGAAAAGTTGAGACCCAGTACTTC
v_gene: TRBV11-3; j_gene: TRBJ2-6; d_gene: -; abundance: -; CDR3aa: CASSLGVGSGANVLTF; CDR3nt: TGTGCCAGCAGCCTTGGGGTAGGCTCTGGGGCCAACGTCCTGACTTTC
v_gene: TRBV9; j_gene: TRBJ2-3; d_gene: TRBD2; abundance: -; CDR3aa: CASSVATSGRAWVDTQYF; CDR3nt: TGTGCCAGCAGCGTAGCTACTAGCGGGAGGGCCTGGGTTGATACGCAGTATTTT
v_gene: TRBV6-5; j_gene: TRBJ1-6; d_gene: -; abundance: -; CDR3aa: CASSYVAGPGSLHF; CDR3nt: TGTGCCAGCAGTTACGTCGCGGGGCCAGGGTCCCTCCACTTT
v_gene: TRBV6-6; j_gene: TRBJ2-7; d_gene: TRBD2; abundance: -; CDR3aa: CASSPGLAVIGEQYF; CDR3nt: TGTGCCAGCAGCCCGGGACTAGCGGTGATCGGGGAGCAGTACTTC
v_gene: TRBV4-1; j_gene: TRBJ2-2; d_gene: -; abundance: -; CDR3aa: CASSQASENTGELFF; CDR3nt: TGCGCCAGCAGCCAAGCTAGCGAGAACACCGGGGAGCTGTTTTTT
v_gene: TRBV6-1; j_gene: TRBJ2-7; d_gene: TRBD1; abundance: -; CDR3aa: CASSVSWGQGSYEQYF; CDR3nt: TGTGCCAGCAGTGTGTCATGGGGACAGGGATCTTACGAGCAGTACTTC
v_gene: TRBV12-5; j_gene: TRBJ2-1; d_gene: TRBD1; abundance: once; CDR3aa: CASGLVPGTGLHNEQFF; CDR3nt: TGTGCTAGTGGTTTGGTACCAGGGACAGGGCTCCACAATGAGCAGTTCTTC
v_gene: TRBV2; j_gene: TRBJ1-1; d_gene: -; abundance: few; CDR3aa: CASESTRRAEAFF; CDR3nt: TGTGCCAGCGAGAGTACGAGGCGGGCTGAAGCTTTCTTT
v_gene: TRBV5-4; j_gene: TRBJ2-7; d_gene: -; abundance: -; CDR3aa: CASSTGPGATPPGAYEQYF; CDR3nt: TGTGCCAGCAGCACCGGACCGGGCGCTACCCCCCCCGGCGCCTACGAGCAGTACTTC